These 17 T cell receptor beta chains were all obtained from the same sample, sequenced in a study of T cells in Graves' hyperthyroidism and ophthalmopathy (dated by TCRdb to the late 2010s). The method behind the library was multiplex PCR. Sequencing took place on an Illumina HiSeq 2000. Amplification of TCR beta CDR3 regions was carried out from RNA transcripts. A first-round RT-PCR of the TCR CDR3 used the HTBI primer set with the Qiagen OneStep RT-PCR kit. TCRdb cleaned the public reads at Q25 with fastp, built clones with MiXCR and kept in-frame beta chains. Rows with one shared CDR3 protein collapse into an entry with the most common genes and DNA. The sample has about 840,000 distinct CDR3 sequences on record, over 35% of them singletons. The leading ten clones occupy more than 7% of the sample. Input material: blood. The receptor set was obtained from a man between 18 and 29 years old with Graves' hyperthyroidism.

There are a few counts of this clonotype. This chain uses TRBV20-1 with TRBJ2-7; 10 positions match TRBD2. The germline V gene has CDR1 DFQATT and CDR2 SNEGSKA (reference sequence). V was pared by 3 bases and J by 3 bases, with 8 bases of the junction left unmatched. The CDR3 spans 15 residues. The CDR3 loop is CSASKRTSGYYEQYF. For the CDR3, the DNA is TGCAGTGCTAGTAAGCGGACTAGCGGATACTACGAGCAGTACTTC.

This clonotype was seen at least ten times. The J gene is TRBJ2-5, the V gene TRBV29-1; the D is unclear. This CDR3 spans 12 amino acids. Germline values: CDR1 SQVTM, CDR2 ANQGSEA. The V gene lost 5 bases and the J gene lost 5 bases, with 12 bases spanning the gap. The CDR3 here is CSVSGVRETQYF. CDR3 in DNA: TGCAGCGTTTCTGGGGTCCGGGAGACCCAGTACTTC.

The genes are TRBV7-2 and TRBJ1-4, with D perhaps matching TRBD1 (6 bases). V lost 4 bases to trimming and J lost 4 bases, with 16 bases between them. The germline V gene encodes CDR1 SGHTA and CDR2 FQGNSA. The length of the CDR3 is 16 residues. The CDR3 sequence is CASSSTPGQINEKLFF. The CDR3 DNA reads TGTGCCAGCAGCTCAACCCCCGGACAGATTAATGAAAAACTGTTTTTT.

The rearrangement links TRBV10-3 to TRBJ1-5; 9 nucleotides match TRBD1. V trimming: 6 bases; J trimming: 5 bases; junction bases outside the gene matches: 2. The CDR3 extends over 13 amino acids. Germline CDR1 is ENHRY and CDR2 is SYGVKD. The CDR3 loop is CAIRDRGHQPQHF. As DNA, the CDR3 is TGTGCCATCAGGGACAGGGGTCATCAGCCCCAGCATTTT.

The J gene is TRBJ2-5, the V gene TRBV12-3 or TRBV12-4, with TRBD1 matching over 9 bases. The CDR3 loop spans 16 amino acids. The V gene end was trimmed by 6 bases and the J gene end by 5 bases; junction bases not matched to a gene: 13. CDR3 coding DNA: TGTGCCAGCAGCCAAACGAACAGGGGGCGCAGGGAGACCCAGTACTTC. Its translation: CASSQTNRGRRETQYF.

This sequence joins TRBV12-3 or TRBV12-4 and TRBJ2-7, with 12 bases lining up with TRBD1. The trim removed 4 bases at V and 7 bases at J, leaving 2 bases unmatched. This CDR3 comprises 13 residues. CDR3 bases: TGTGCCAGCAGTTGGGACAGGGGGCGGGAGCAGTACTTC. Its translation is CASSWDRGREQYF.

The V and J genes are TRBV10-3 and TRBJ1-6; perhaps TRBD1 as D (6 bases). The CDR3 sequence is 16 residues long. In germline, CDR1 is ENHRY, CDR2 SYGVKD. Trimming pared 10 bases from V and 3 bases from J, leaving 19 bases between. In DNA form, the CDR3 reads TGTGCCAGCAGAGGGACAAACCTGGGCTATAATTCACCCCTCCACTTT. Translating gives CASRGTNLGYNSPLHF.

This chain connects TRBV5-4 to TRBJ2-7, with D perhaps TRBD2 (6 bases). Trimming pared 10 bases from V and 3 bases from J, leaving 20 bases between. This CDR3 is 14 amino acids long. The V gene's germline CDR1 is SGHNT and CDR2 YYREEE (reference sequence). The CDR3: CASTLGGAFYEQYF. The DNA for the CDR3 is TGTGCCTCCACCCTTGGCGGGGCGTTCTACGAGCAGTACTTC.

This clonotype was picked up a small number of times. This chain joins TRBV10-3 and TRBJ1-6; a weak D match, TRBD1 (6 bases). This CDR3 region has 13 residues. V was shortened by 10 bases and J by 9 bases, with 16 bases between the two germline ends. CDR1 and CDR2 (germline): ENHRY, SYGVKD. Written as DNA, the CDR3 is TGTGCCAGTAGGGGGACTGCCGCTTCACCCCTCCACTTT. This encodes CASRGTAASPLHF.

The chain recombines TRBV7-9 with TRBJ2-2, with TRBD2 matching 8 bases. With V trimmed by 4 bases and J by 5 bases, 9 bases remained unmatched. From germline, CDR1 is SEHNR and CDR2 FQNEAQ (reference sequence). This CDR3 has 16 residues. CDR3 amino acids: CASSSPRAGVTGELFF. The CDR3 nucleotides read TGTGCCAGCAGCTCCCCAAGAGCGGGAGTAACCGGGGAGCTGTTTTTT.

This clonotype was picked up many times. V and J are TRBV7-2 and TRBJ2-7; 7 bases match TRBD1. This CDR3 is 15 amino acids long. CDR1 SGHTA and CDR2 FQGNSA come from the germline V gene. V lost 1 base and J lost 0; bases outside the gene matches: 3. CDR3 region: CASSLVRQGSYEQYF. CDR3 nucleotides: TGTGCCAGCAGCTTAGTTCGACAGGGCTCCTACGAGCAGTACTTC.

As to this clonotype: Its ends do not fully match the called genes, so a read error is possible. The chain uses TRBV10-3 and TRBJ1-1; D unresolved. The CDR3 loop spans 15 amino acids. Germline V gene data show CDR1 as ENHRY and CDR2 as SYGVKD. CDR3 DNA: TGTGCCAGCAGTCGCCAGGCGGAGTCGAACACTGAAGCTTTCTTT. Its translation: CASSRQAESNTEAFF.

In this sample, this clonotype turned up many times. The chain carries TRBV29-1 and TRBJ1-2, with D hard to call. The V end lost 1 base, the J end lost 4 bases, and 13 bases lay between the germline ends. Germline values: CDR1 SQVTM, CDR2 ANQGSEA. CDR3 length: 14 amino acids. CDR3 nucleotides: TGCAGCGTTGAAGGAATCGGGGAGGTCTATGGCTACACCTTC. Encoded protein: CSVEGIGEVYGYTF.

The chain's CDR3 is CASSLSGDSLAKNIQYF. The CDR3 coding sequence is TGTGCCAGCAGCTTAAGCGGTGACAGTCTAGCCAAAAACATTCAGTACTTC. The chain has TRBV7-9 and TRBJ2-4, with D perhaps being TRBD1 or TRBD2 (5 bases each). Trimming cost V 2 bases and J 0 bases, with 14 bases left between them. The CDR3 runs 17 residues. Germline assignment: CDR1 SEHNR and CDR2 FQNEAQ (reference sequence).

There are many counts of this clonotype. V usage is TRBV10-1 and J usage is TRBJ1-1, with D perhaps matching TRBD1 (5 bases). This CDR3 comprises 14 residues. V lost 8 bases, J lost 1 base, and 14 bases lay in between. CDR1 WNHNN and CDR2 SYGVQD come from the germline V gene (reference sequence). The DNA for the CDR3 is TGCGCCAGCGGCACGGCAGGGCCGAACACTGAAGCTTTCTTT. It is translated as CASGTAGPNTEAFF.

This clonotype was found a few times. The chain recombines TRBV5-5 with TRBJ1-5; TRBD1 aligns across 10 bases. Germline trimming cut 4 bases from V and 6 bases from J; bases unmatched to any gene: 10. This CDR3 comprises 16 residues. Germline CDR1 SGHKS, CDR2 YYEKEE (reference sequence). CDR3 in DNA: TGTGCCAGCAGCCCATACGGGGGACAGGGGAGTCAGCCCCAGCATTTT. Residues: CASSPYGGQGSQPQHF.

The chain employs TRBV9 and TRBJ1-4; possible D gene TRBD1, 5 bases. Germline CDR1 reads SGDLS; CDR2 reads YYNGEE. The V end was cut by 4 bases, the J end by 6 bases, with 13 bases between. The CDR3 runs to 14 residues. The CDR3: CASSSGASDEKLFF. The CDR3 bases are TGTGCCAGCAGCTCCGGGGCAAGCGATGAAAAACTGTTTTTT.